Listed below are T cell receptor beta chains from one sample, sequenced in a study of T cell repertoires in cytomegalovirus infection. In TCRdb, the reads were re-called with MiXCR into one record per CDR3 protein. In the table there are fewer than 850,000 distinct CDR3 sequences, almost 30% of which are singletons. These receptors have no known antigen. The sequenced sample was cultured CD8+ T cells from PBMCs, obtained from culture after CMV antigen stimulation. The receptors come from a human donor in good health (CMV status not recorded). Some clones in this sample may be carry-over from other donors' samples. CDR3s include the opening cysteine and the closing phenylalanine or tryptophan. D genes are given only for firm matches.

d_gene,v_gene,j_gene,CDR3aa
NA,TRBV7-3,TRBJ1-4,CASSLKDGTNEKLFF
NA,TRBV5-8,TRBJ2-6,CASSLATGSGANVLTF
NA,TRBV7-6,TRBJ1-4,CASSLFGEKDNEKLFF
NA,TRBV15,TRBJ2-5,CATSRESFSETQYF
NA,TRBV4-2,TRBJ2-5,CASSQTDRHERYF
NA,TRBV2,TRBJ1-2,CSTQSGTYGYTF
NA,TRBV7-4,TRBJ1-5,CASSHDTVIDQPQHF
NA,TRBV5-8,TRBJ2-7,CASSSATGRIYEQYF
NA,TRBV7-6,TRBJ1-2,CASRTSEGRGYTF
NA,TRBV7-9,TRBJ1-2,CASSLPQGTYGYTF
NA,TRBV12-3/TRBV12-4,TRBJ1-4,CASSGRTVGNEKLFF
NA,TRBV2,TRBJ1-4,CASDSPFSTNEKLFF
NA,TRBV27,TRBJ2-5,CASSFGGSPQETQYF
NA,TRBV5-1,TRBJ1-1,CASSLDGRELNTEAFF
TRBD1,TRBV5-4,TRBJ2-5,CASSLAGQGRWRETQYF
NA,TRBV7-6,TRBJ2-1,CASSSTTYNEQFF
NA,TRBV4-3,TRBJ2-4,CASSQGSGSNIQYF
NA,TRBV5-3,TRBJ2-3,CASSPEPGSELDTQYF